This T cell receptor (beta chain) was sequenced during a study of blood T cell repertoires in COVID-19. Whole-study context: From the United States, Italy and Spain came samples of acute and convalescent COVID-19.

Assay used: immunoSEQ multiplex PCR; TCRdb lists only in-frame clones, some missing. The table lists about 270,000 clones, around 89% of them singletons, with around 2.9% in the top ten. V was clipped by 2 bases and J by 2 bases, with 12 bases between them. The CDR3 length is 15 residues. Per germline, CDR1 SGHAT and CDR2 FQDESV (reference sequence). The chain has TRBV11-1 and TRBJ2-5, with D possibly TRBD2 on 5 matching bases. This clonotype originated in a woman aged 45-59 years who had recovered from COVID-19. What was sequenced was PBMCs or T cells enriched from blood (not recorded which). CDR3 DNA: TGTGCCAGCAGCTTATCCCCGGGAAAGCAAGAGACCCAGTACTTC. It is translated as CASSLSPGKQETQYF.